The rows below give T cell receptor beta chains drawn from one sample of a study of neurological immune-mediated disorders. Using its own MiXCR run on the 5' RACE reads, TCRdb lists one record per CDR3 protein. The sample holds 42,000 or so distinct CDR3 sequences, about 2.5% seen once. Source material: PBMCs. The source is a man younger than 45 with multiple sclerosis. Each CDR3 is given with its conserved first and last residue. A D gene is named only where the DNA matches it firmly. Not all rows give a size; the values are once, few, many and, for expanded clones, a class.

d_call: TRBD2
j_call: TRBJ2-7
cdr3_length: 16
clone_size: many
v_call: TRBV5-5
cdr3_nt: TGTGCCAGCAGCTTGGATAGCGGGGGGACCTCCTACGAGCAGTACTTC
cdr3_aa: CASSLDSGGTSYEQYF

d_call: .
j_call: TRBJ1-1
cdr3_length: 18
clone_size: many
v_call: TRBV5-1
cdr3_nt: TGCGCCAGCAGCTTAAGACCGGGACGCGGGAGGAATGGCACTGAAGCTTTCTTT
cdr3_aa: CASSLRPGRGRNGTEAFF

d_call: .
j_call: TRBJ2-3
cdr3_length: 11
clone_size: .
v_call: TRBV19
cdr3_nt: TGTGCCAGTAGTAACCCAGATACGCAGTATTTT
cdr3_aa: CASSNPDTQYF

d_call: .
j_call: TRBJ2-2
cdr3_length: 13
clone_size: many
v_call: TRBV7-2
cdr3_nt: TGTGCCAGCAGCGCCCCAGACACCGGGGAGCTGTTTTTT
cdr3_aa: CASSAPDTGELFF

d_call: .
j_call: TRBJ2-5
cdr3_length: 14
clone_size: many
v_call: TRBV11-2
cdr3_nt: TGTGCCAGCAGCTTTAAGGGCGGAGCTGAGACCCAGTACTTC
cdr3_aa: CASSFKGGAETQYF

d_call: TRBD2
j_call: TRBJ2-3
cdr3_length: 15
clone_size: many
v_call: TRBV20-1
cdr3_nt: TGCAGTGCTTATAGCGGGAGTACTAGCACAGATACGCAGTATTTT
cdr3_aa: CSAYSGSTSTDTQYF

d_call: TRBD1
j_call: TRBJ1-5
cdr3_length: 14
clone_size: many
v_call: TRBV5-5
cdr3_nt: TGTGCCAGCAGCTCGACAGGGGGCAATCAGCCCCAGCATTTT
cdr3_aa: CASSSTGGNQPQHF

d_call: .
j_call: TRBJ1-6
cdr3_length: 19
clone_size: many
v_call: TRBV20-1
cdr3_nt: TGCAGTGCTAGCCCCGAACAGGGTCCTGGGAGCTCCTATAATTCACCCCTCCACTTT
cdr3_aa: CSASPEQGPGSSYNSPLHF

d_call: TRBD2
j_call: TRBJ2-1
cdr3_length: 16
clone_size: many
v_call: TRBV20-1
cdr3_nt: TGCAGTGCTAGAGAGGAGAGGCGGGTCGGGGGGTATGAGCAGTTCTTC
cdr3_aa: CSAREERRVGGYEQFF

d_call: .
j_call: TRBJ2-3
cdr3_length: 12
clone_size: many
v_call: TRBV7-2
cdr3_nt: TGTGCCAGCAGCTTGGGTCGGGATACGCAGTATTTT
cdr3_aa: CASSLGRDTQYF

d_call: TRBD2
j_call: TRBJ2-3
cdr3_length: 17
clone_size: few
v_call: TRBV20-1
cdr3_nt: TGCAGTGCTCAGGGACTAGCGGGGGGGAAAAGCACAGATACGCAGTATTTT
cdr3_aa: CSAQGLAGGKSTDTQYF

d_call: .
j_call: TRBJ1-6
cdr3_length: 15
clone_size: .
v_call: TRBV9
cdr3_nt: TGTGCCAGCAGCGTAGCCCTCGGAAGTAATTCACCCCTCCACTTT
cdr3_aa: CASSVALGSNSPLHF

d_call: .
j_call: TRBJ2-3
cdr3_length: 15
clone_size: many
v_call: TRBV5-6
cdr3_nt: TGTGCCAGCAGCTTGGACCCCTCGGGGATTGATACGCAGTATTTT
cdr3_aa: CASSLDPSGIDTQYF

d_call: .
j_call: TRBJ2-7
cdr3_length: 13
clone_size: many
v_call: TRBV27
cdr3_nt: TGTGCCAGCAGTTTATCGCACCGAAACGAGCAGTACTTC
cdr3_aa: CASSLSHRNEQYF

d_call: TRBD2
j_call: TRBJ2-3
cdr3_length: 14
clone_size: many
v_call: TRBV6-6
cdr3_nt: TGTGCCAGCAGAGCAGCGGGGGAAACAGATACGCAGTATTTT
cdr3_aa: CASRAAGETDTQYF

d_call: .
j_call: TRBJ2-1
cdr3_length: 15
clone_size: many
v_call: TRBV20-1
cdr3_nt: TGCAGTGCCAGACCTTCGGACGGATACTACAATGAGCAGTTCTTC
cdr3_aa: CSARPSDGYYNEQFF

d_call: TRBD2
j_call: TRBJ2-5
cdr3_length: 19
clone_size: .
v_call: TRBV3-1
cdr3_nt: TGTGCCAGCAGCCAAACGGGACTAGCGGGAGGAATCATCCAAGAGACCCAGTACTTC
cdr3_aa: CASSQTGLAGGIIQETQYF

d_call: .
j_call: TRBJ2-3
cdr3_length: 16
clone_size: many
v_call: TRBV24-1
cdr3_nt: TGTGCCACCAGTGATGCTCGGGACTTCCCGACAGATACGCAGTATTTT
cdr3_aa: CATSDARDFPTDTQYF

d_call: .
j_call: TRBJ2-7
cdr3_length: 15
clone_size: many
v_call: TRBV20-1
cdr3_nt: TGCAGTGCTAAGTTTGTGGCCCTGCAGGGTCTGGAGCAGTACTTC
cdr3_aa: CSAKFVALQGLEQYF

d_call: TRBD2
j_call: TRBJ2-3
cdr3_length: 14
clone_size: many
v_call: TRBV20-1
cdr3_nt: TGCAGTGCTGTAGCGGGAGGACGCACAGATACGCAGTATTTT
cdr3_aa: CSAVAGGRTDTQYF

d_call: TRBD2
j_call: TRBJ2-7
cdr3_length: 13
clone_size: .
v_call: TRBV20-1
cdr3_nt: TGCAGTGCTCATTTCGGGACTAGCTACGAGCAGTACTTC
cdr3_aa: CSAHFGTSYEQYF

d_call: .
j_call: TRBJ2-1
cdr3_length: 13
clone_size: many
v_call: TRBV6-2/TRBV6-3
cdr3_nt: TGTGCCAGCAGAGATTCTGGGGACGATGAGCAGTTCTTC
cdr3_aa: CASRDSGDDEQFF

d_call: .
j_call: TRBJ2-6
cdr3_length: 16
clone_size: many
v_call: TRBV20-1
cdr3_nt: TGCAGTGCTAGAGGCCAGGGGAACCCTGGGGCCAACGTCCTGACTTTC
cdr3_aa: CSARGQGNPGANVLTF